These 10 T cell receptor beta chains came from one sample sequenced in a study of technical replicates of blood from several donors. Profiled with immunoSEQ multiplex PCR; TCRdb holds only in-frame clones, not every one. The table lists under 90,000 clones, more than 95% of them singletons. The sample comprised T cells isolated from PBMCs. The receptors were gathered from a human donor in good health.

The chain combines TRBV5-1 with TRBJ2-1, with D hard to call. CDR1 and CDR2 from the germline V gene are SGHRS and YFSETQ. This CDR3 spans 15 amino acids. V was clipped by 4 bases and J by 8 bases, with 19 bases between them. Here the CDR3 reads CASSLELVRSDEQFF. The CDR3 DNA reads TGCGCCAGCAGCCTGGAGTTAGTTAGGAGCGATGAGCAGTTCTTC.

The CDR3 DNA follows: TGTGCCAGCTCACCACCGTCACTCTTGAAACTGTTTTTT. Its translation is CASSPPSLLKLFF. This chain connects TRBV18 to TRBJ1-4; D gene uncertain. Germline V gene sequence: CDR1 KGHSH, CDR2 LQKENI. The germline V and J ends were trimmed by 0 bases and 11 bases, with 10 bases remaining between them. The CDR3 is 13 residues long.

The gene calls are TRBV18 and TRBJ2-5; 7 nucleotides match TRBD1. This CDR3 spans 13 amino acids. The germline V gene has CDR1 KGHSH and CDR2 LQKENI. The trim removed 4 bases at V and 4 bases at J, leaving 3 bases unmatched. As DNA, the CDR3 is TGTGCCAGCTCACTTACAGGGGTAGAGACCCAGTACTTC. Translated, it gives CASSLTGVETQYF.

This clone was found once. CDR3 DNA: TGTGCCAGCAGCACCACCGGCTCCTACGAGCAGTACTTC. It yields the protein CASSTTGSYEQYF. The chain carries TRBV7-9 and TRBJ2-7, with no clear D. The V end lost 5 bases, the J end lost 0 bases, and 8 bases lay between the germline ends. Per germline, CDR1 SEHNR and CDR2 FQNEAQ (reference sequence). The CDR3 contains 13 residues.

The chain carries TRBV7-6 and TRBJ2-2; 13 nucleotides match TRBD2. The CDR3 extends over 17 amino acids. The trim removed 6 bases at V and 6 bases at J, leaving 10 bases unmatched. CDR1 and CDR2 from the germline V gene are SGHVS and FNYEAQ. In DNA, the CDR3 is TGTGCCAGCAGGGATTTAGGACTAGCGGGGGCGGCCGGGGAGCTGTTTTTT. It yields the protein CASRDLGLAGAAGELFF.

The chain employs TRBV5-5 and TRBJ1-4; D possibly corresponds to TRBD1 (5 bases). This CDR3 contains 15 residues. V shed 4 bases and J shed 8 bases, with 18 bases lying between them. CDR1 and CDR2 from the germline V gene are SGHKS and YYEKEE (reference sequence). The CDR3, as DNA: TGTGCCAGCAGCCCCTACTCAAGGGGCGAGGAAAAACTGTTTTTT. Translation gives CASSPYSRGEEKLFF.

This clone has only one observation. The chain couples TRBV19 to TRBJ2-3, with D possibly being TRBD2 (6 bases). The germline V gene has CDR1 LNHDA and CDR2 SQIVND (reference sequence). V was cut by 2 bases and J by 3 bases, with 12 bases left in between. There are 15 residues in the CDR3. Written as DNA, the CDR3 is TGTGCCAGTAGTATAATGGCGGGAATGACAGATACGCAGTATTTT. As protein: CASSIMAGMTDTQYF.

V usage is TRBV28 and J usage is TRBJ2-5, with a possible D match to TRBD1 (6 bases). The germline gives CDR1 MDHEN, CDR2 SYDVKM. Deletions cut 6 bases from V and 1 base from J, with 12 bases between. This CDR3 contains 14 residues. The CDR3 is CASSPSGVQETQYF. CDR3 nucleotide sequence: TGTGCCAGCAGCCCCTCAGGGGTCCAAGAGACCCAGTACTTC.

The CDR3 nucleotides are TGTGCCAGCAGGGAAGGGGCAGATACGCAGTATTTT. Translating gives CASREGADTQYF. This rearrangement joins TRBV9 to TRBJ2-3; a weak D match, TRBD1 (5 bases). CDR1 SGDLS and CDR2 YYNGEE come from the germline V gene. This CDR3 spans 12 amino acids. V lost 5 bases, J lost 4 bases, and 8 bases lay in between. Supplemented by reference TRBV9 and TRBJ2-3, the full variable domain reads DSGVTQTPKHLITATGQRVTLRCSPRSGDLSVYWYQQSLDQGLQFLIQYYNGEERAKGNILERFSAQQFPDLHSELNLSSLELGDSALYFCASREGADTQYFGPGTRLTVL.

The rearrangement uses TRBV12-5 and TRBJ2-1, with TRBD2 matching 7 bases. The ends lost 0 bases at V and 3 bases at J; junction bases unmatched: 5. This CDR3 region has 16 residues. Germline CDR1 reads LGHNT; CDR2 reads FRNRAP. Here the CDR3 DNA reads TGTGCTAGTGGTTTGGTAATAAGCGGGATCTACAATGAGCAGTTCTTC. Translation: CASGLVISGIYNEQFF.